These T cell receptor beta chains were read from a single sample in a study of T cells in localized non-small cell lung cancer. Sequenced by immunoSEQ multiplex PCR; TCRdb stores in-frame clones only, minus some. This table holds about 1,600 clones, roughly 25% found once. This material consisted of normal lung tissue next to the tumor, taken before any cancer treatment. These receptors were taken from a male donor aged 60 or over with stage II lung adenocarcinoma. The CDR3 runs from the conserved cysteine through the conserved F or W. The order of the fields is clone size, D gene, V gene, J gene, CDR3 DNA, CDR3 protein. D genes are given only for firm matches. Only part of the rows carry a size: once, few, many, or a class if the clone is expanded.

size: -; D: TRBD2; V: TRBV6-7; J: TRBJ2-1; DNA: TGTGCCAGCAGTGAGGTCGGGGGGGGCCACAATGAGCAGTTCTTC; CDR3: CASSEVGGGHNEQFF
size: -; D: -; V: TRBV19; J: TRBJ1-2; DNA: TGTGCCAGTAGCCTTCCCCCACCAGGTGGCTACACCTTC; CDR3: CASSLPPPGGYTF
size: -; D: TRBD1; V: TRBV11-3; J: TRBJ1-1; DNA: TGTGCCAGCAGCTTATCCACAGGGGGCTATACGATGTCTGAAGCTTTCTTT; CDR3: CASSLSTGGYTMSEAFF
size: few; D: TRBD2; V: TRBV9; J: TRBJ2-1; DNA: TGTGCCAGCAGCACTCAGACTAGCGCAAACAATGAGCAGTTCTTC; CDR3: CASSTQTSANNEQFF
size: -; D: -; V: TRBV25-1; J: TRBJ1-3; DNA: TGTGCCAGCAGTGCAGATGGATCTGGAAACACCATATATTTT; CDR3: CASSADGSGNTIYF
size: -; D: -; V: TRBV11-3; J: TRBJ1-2; DNA: TGTGCCAGCAGCTCTTTCGGGTTGAGAGATGGCTACACCTTC; CDR3: CASSSFGLRDGYTF
size: large; D: -; V: TRBV11-3; J: TRBJ1-1; DNA: TGTGCCAGCAGCTTAACGGACCGCAAGAACACTGAAGCTTTCTTT; CDR3: CASSLTDRKNTEAFF
size: -; D: -; V: TRBV6-9; J: TRBJ1-5; DNA: TGTGCCAGCAGTTCGAATCAGCCCCAGCATTTT; CDR3: CASSSNQPQHF
size: few; D: -; V: TRBV6-8; J: TRBJ1-1; DNA: TGTGCCAGCAGTTACTCGAGAGGACTTGAAAGGATGGCTTTCTTT; CDR3: CASSYSRGLERMAFF
size: few; D: -; V: TRBV6-1; J: TRBJ2-5; DNA: TGTGCCAGCAGTGAAGGGTGGGGGATCCAAGAGACCCAGTACTTC; CDR3: CASSEGWGIQETQYF
size: few; D: -; V: TRBV29-1; J: TRBJ1-2; DNA: TGCAGCGTTGAACGATACAGGGAATCAGATGGCTACACCTTC; CDR3: CSVERYRESDGYTF
size: large; D: TRBD2; V: TRBV6-8; J: TRBJ2-5; DNA: TGTGCCAGCAGTTTGTCTAGCGGACAGACCCAGTACTTC; CDR3: CASSLSSGQTQYF
size: -; D: -; V: TRBV6-8; J: TRBJ1-2; DNA: TGTGCCAGCAGTTACCTGGGTGGATACTATGGCTACACCTTC; CDR3: CASSYLGGYYGYTF
size: -; D: -; V: TRBV15; J: TRBJ2-1; DNA: TGTGCCACCAGCAGAGTCCCCCAGCGCTCCTACAATGAGCAGTTCTTC; CDR3: CATSRVPQRSYNEQFF
size: -; D: -; V: TRBV5-1; J: TRBJ2-4; DNA: TGCGCCAGCAGCTCGTTTGTGGGGATACAGGGAATGAAAAACATTCAGTACTTC; CDR3: CASSSFVGIQGMKNIQYF
size: -; D: -; V: TRBV30; J: TRBJ2-2; DNA: TGTGCCTGGAGTACCCTCGTCGGGGAGCTGTTTTTT; CDR3: CAWSTLVGELFF
size: -; D: -; V: TRBV30; J: TRBJ1-5; DNA: TGTGCCTGGAGTGATGGGGGGGATCAGCCCCAGCATTTT; CDR3: CAWSDGGDQPQHF
size: -; D: -; V: TRBV28; J: TRBJ1-5; DNA: TGTGCCAGCAGTTGGCCGGGACGGGCCTATAGCAATCAGCCCCAGCATTTT; CDR3: CASSWPGRAYSNQPQHF
size: -; D: -; V: TRBV11-3; J: TRBJ1-5; DNA: TGTGCCAGCAGCTCCTCACTCCTCGCGACTCAGCCCCAGCATTTT; CDR3: CASSSSLLATQPQHF
size: few; D: -; V: TRBV9; J: TRBJ1-2; DNA: TGTGCCAGCAGCGGTCAGGAGGGGCGAAACTATGGCTACACCTTC; CDR3: CASSGQEGRNYGYTF
size: few; D: -; V: TRBV11-3; J: TRBJ2-3; DNA: TGTGCCAGCAGCGCGGGCCTAACCTCAGATACGCAGTATTTT; CDR3: CASSAGLTSDTQYF